Below are 15 T cell receptor beta chains sequenced from a single sample in a study of blood T cell repertoires in COVID-19. TCRdb's copy holds only in-frame clones and misses some; the assay was immunoSEQ multiplex PCR. The sample lists approximately 150,000 clones, around 90% occurring once. Sequencing was done on a sample of peripheral blood. The receptors derive from a man aged 50 to 59 who had recovered from COVID-19.

In its sample, this clone was seen a few times. The chain employs TRBV24-1 and TRBJ2-7; 11 bases agree with TRBD1. The V gene's germline CDR1 is KGHDR and CDR2 SFDVKD. V shed 4 bases, J shed 4 bases, and the junction held 5 bases outside the gene matches. The CDR3 sequence is 15 residues long. CDR3 nucleotides: TGTGCCACCAGTGACAGGACAGGGGGCCCGTACGAGCAGTACTTC. Protein product: CATSDRTGGPYEQYF.

The V gene is TRBV5-1, the J gene TRBJ2-5, with D tentatively TRBD2 (8 bases). V was pared by 3 bases and J by 4 bases, with 19 bases between. CDR3 length equals 16 residues. CDR1 and CDR2 (germline): SGHRS, YFSETQ. The CDR3 sequence: CASSSGGGGRRETQYF. CDR3 sequence (DNA): TGCGCCAGCAGCTCGGGAGGGGGCGGACGGCGAGAGACCCAGTACTTC. The variable domain in full, with the rest retrieved from reference TRBV5-1 and TRBJ2-5, is KAGVTQTPRYLIKTRGQQVTLSCSPISGHRSVSWYQQTPGQGLQFLFEYFSETQRNKGNFPGRFSGRQFSNSRSEMNVSTLELGDSALYLCASSSGGGGRRETQYFGPGTRLLVL.

The chain joins TRBV13 to TRBJ1-5, with TRBD1 identical over 7 bases. CDR3 length: 14 amino acids. Germline loops: CDR1 PRHDT, CDR2 FYEKMQ (reference sequence). V shed 5 bases and J 6 bases; nucleotides not matched to a gene: 7. This CDR3 reads CASSATGAGQPQHF. The CDR3 nucleotides are TGTGCCAGCAGCGCCACAGGGGCAGGTCAGCCCCAGCATTTT.

J is TRBJ2-3 and V is TRBV9, with 9 bases lining up with TRBD2. The CDR3 has 17 amino acids. Germline lookup yields CDR1 SGDLS and CDR2 YYNGEE. With 4 bases clipped from V and 2 bases from J, the junction kept 11 bases outside the gene matches. The CDR3 DNA is TGTGCCAGCAGCCAATACCCGCTAGCGGGACCCACAGATACGCAGTATTTT. Its protein product is CASSQYPLAGPTDTQYF.

In DNA, the CDR3 is TGCGCCAGCAGCCAAGAGTTAGAACAGCCCCAGCATTTT. Translation gives CASSQELEQPQHF. The V gene is TRBV4-3, the J gene TRBJ1-5; D remains unclear. The ends were cut back, 0 bases at V and 7 bases at J, with 7 bases in the middle. CDR3 length: 13 residues. The germline CDR1 and CDR2 sequences are LGHNA and YSLEER.

The genes are TRBV20-1 and TRBJ2-7; D is possibly TRBD2 (5 bases). There are 11 residues in the CDR3. Looked up from germline, CDR1 is DFQATT and CDR2 is SNEGSKA (reference sequence). The V gene lost 5 bases and the J gene lost 7 bases, with 12 bases spanning the gap. This CDR3 reads CSALGGLEQYF. The DNA of the CDR3 is TGCAGTGCTCTTGGAGGTTTAGAGCAGTACTTC.

This clone appeared a few times. This sequence joins TRBV5-6 and TRBJ2-3; 10 bases match TRBD1. CDR3 length equals 15 residues. After removal of 3 bases from V and 6 bases from J, the junction contained 7 bases not matched to a gene. Germline values: CDR1 SGHDT, CDR2 YYEEEE. CDR3 sequence reads: CASSSDRGPRDTQYF. CDR3 coding DNA: TGTGCCAGCAGCTCCGACAGGGGGCCGAGGGATACGCAGTATTTT.

This clone came up a few times. The rearrangement links TRBV10-2 to TRBJ2-1; 15 bases line up with TRBD2. This CDR3 is built from 14 residues. Germline V CDR1 and CDR2: WSHSY, SAAADI. J was trimmed by 8 bases and V by 6 bases; bases with no gene match: 2. As DNA, the CDR3 is TGCGCCAGCAGGGGACTAGCGGGAGGTGATGAGCAGTTCTTC. Translated, it gives CASRGLAGGDEQFF.

This sequence joins TRBV30 and TRBJ1-4; 9 bases align to TRBD1. Germline V CDR1 and CDR2: GTSNPN, SVGIG (reference sequence). This CDR3 comprises 14 residues. V shed 1 base and J 8 bases; nucleotides not matched to a gene: 5. CDR3 in DNA: TGTGCCTGGAGTGGGGGACAGGGCGCGGAAAAACTGTTTTTT. Its protein is CAWSGGQGAEKLFF. The full variable domain, with the rest looked up from reference TRBV30 and TRBJ1-4, is SQTIHQWPATLVQPVGSPLSLECTVEGTSNPNLYWYRQAAGRGLQLLFYSVGIGQISSEVPQNLSASRPQDRQFILSSKKLLLSDSGFYLCAWSGGQGAEKLFFGSGTQLSVL.

The chain links TRBV6-5 to TRBJ1-5, with 10 nucleotides matching TRBD1. Trimming at V came to 6 bases and at J to 5 bases, leaving 4 bases not matched to a gene. The CDR3 is 14 amino acids. Germline-derived CDR1 and CDR2 are MNHEY and SVGAGI. The CDR3 bases are TGTGCCAGCAGAAATGGACAGGGGGATCAGCCCCAGCATTTT. Translating gives CASRNGQGDQPQHF.

The chain joins TRBV27 to TRBJ1-2; TRBD1 matches 7 bases. V lost 6 bases and J lost 7; bases outside the gene matches: 8. The CDR3 is 13 residues long. Per the germline V gene, CDR1 is MNHEY and CDR2 is SMNVEV (reference sequence). The CDR3 protein is CASSSDRASGYTF. CDR3 coding DNA: TGTGCCAGCAGCTCCGACAGGGCGAGTGGCTACACCTTC.

J is TRBJ2-2 and V is TRBV6-5; 14 positions match TRBD2. The J segment lost 5 bases and the V segment lost 6 bases, leaving 2 bases of the junction unmatched. Germline V gene lookup returns CDR1 MNHEY and CDR2 SVGAGI. This CDR3 region has 15 residues. CDR3 bases: TGTGCCAGCAGCCGGACTAGCGGGAGGACCGGGGAGCTGTTTTTT. The encoded protein is CASSRTSGRTGELFF.

V and J are TRBV15 and TRBJ2-3; 14 nucleotides line up with TRBD2. V lost 7 bases, J lost 5 bases, and 11 bases stayed unmatched. Germline lookup yields CDR1 LNHNV and CDR2 YYDKDF (reference sequence). The CDR3 is 17 residues long. CDR3 loop: CATKPKGLAGAGDTQYF. The DNA of the CDR3 is TGTGCCACCAAGCCCAAGGGACTAGCGGGAGCGGGAGATACGCAGTATTTT.

The rearrangement joins TRBV5-1 to TRBJ2-6, with a possible D match to TRBD1 (6 bases). Germline V gene sequence: CDR1 SGHRS, CDR2 YFSETQ. This CDR3 is built from 16 residues. The V end was cut by 0 bases, the J end by 4 bases, with 11 bases between. The CDR3, as DNA: TGCGCCAGCAGCTTGGTGTTGGGGACAGGGGCCAACGTCCTGACTTTC. Its translation: CASSLVLGTGANVLTF.

The chain joins TRBV7-3 to TRBJ1-1, with unresolved D. V dropped 0 bases and J dropped 1 base, with 9 bases sitting between them. Germline V CDR1 and CDR2: SGHTA, FQGTGA. The CDR3 has 15 residues. The CDR3 sequence is CASSLTAGENTEAFF. In DNA form, the CDR3 reads TGTGCCAGCAGCTTAACGGCGGGAGAGAACACTGAAGCTTTCTTT.